This T cell receptor beta chain was identified in a study of regulatory T cells in long-lasting Graves disease. The table lists this clonotype with a few counts. Time point of the sample: newly diagnosed GD, antithyroid drugs for less than 3 months. PBMC RNA served as the TCR library source. iRepertoire HTBI primers and Arm-PCR of CDR3 regions built TCR beta libraries. TCRdb independently ran MiXCR on the multiplex PCR reads; one entry per CDR3 protein. This repertoire shows under 500,000 distinct CDR3 sequences, approximately 16% found once; its top ten account for about 10%. The same sample was also used in a study of T cells in Graves' hyperthyroidism and ophthalmopathy.

The input for sequencing was peripheral blood mononuclear cells (PBMCs), taken at new diagnosis, from a patient treated with antithyroid drugs. This sequence was found in a woman younger than 45 with Graves disease.

The CDR3 DNA sequence: TGTGCCAGCAGTGACCCTAAGACAGGGCAAGAGACCCAGTACTTC. As protein: CASSDPKTGQETQYF. The chain couples TRBV25-1 to TRBJ2-5, with 7 nucleotides matching TRBD1. There are 15 residues in the CDR3. V lost 3 bases and J lost 2; bases outside the gene matches: 6. Germline V gene data show CDR1 as MGHDK and CDR2 as SYGVNS.